Below are 6 T cell receptor beta chains sequenced from a single sample in a study of blood T cell repertoires in COVID-19. Assay used: immunoSEQ multiplex PCR; TCRdb lists only in-frame clones, some missing. Of 60,000 to 70,000 clones in the sample, about four fifths were seen once. The sequenced material came from peripheral blood. These receptors originate from a woman aged 55-75 years with acute or convalescent COVID-19.

The chain recombines TRBV30 with TRBJ2-1; the match to TRBD1 covers 11 bases. V trimming: 4 bases; J trimming: 6 bases; junction bases outside the gene matches: 5. The V gene's germline CDR1 is GTSNPN and CDR2 SVGIG (reference sequence). The CDR3 loop spans 14 amino acids. CDR3 sequence: CAWIQGQGGNEQFF. The CDR3 DNA reads TGTGCCTGGATCCAGGGACAGGGGGGCAATGAGCAGTTCTTC.

This chain joins TRBV5-4 and TRBJ2-2, with D perhaps TRBD2 (5 bases). CDR1 is SGHNT, CDR2 YYREEE, per germline (reference sequence). Trimming took 0 bases from V and 4 from J, leaving 10 bases between them. The CDR3 has 15 residues. CDR3 amino acids: CASSLADRGTGELFF. In DNA, the CDR3 is TGTGCCAGCAGCTTGGCAGATCGGGGCACCGGGGAGCTGTTTTTT. The variable domain in full, completed from reference TRBV5-4 and TRBJ2-2, reads ETGVTQSPTHLIKTRGQQVTLRCSSQSGHNTVSWYQQALGQGPQFIFQYYREEENGRGNFPPRFSGLQFPNYSSELNVNALELDDSALYLCASSLADRGTGELFFGEGSRLTVL.

The rearrangement uses TRBV19 and TRBJ1-4; tentative D call: TRBD1 (5 bases). Germline values: CDR1 LNHDA, CDR2 SQIVND (reference sequence). This CDR3 has 16 amino acids. V was clipped by 3 bases and J by 4 bases, with 15 bases between them. The CDR3: CASSISGTNGNEKLFF. CDR3 coding DNA: TGTGCCAGTAGTATTAGCGGGACGAACGGTAATGAAAAACTGTTTTTT.

This clone has just a few counts. This CDR3 is also generated by other DNA sequences in the sample. V is TRBV4-1 and J is TRBJ1-2; 12 positions match TRBD1. Germline lookup yields CDR1 MGHRA and CDR2 YSYEKL. The trim removed 6 bases at V and 7 bases at J, leaving 6 bases unmatched. The CDR3 is 14 residues long. CDR3 bases: TGCGCCAGCAGGGGGACAGGGGGCGCCTCTGGCTACACCTTC. Its protein product is CASRGTGGASGYTF.

This sequence joins TRBV11-1 and TRBJ1-2; no clear D gene. Trimming stripped 2 bases from V and 5 bases from J, with 15 bases between. The CDR3 runs to 15 residues. Germline values: CDR1 SGHAT, CDR2 FQDESV (reference sequence). The CDR3 spells CASSLKPYSFYGYTF. CDR3 nucleotide sequence: TGTGCCAGCAGCTTAAAACCCTACAGCTTTTATGGCTACACCTTC.

V is TRBV3-1 (or the pseudogene TRBV3-2) and J is TRBJ1-1, with D perhaps matching TRBD1 (5 bases). Trimming left V 0 bases short and J 5 bases short, with 16 bases between. The CDR3 runs 16 residues. The germline V gene has CDR1 LGHDT and CDR2 YNNKEL (reference sequence). DNA for the CDR3: TGTGCCAGCAGCCAAGAGTGGGGGGTACGTGTGACTGAAGCTTTCTTT. Protein product: CASSQEWGVRVTEAFF.